The T cell receptor beta chain under discussion was sequenced for a study of cytomegalovirus exposure and HLA in healthy donors. Across the whole study: Prior work identified 100 million to 130 million unique TCR beta sequences in roughly 190 million T cells. Notes on the study in general: A later analysis reportedly found that, within productive TCRs, an Asian-associated ancestry cluster had fewer N-insertions than the mean observed across the 666 donors. By a later analysis, the bulk of CMV-associated TCR beta chains appeared HLA-restricted.

PCR involved 60 Vbeta and 13 Jbeta primers. Assay: immunoSEQ multiplex PCR; the TCRdb copy retains only in-frame clones and omits some. The sample lists about 120,000 clones; about 80% were seen once. The sample holds one count of this clone. Its antigen is unknown. This CDR3 region has 15 residues. Germline lookup yields CDR1 LNHDA and CDR2 SQIVND (reference sequence). This clonotype was sampled from a human donor in good health. The specimen sequenced was PBMCs. This sequence joins TRBV19 and TRBJ2-5, with 8 bases aligning to TRBD1. Gene TRBJ2-7 matches the end of the DNA better, so the J call may be wrong. CDR3 coding DNA: TGTGCCAGTAGTAAGACCGGGACAGGCTCCTACGAGCAGTACTTC. Amino acid sequence: CASSKTGTGSYEQYF.